Given below is one T cell receptor beta chain in context. Antigen unknown. These data originate in a study of cytomegalovirus exposure and HLA in healthy donors. About the study: There were around 100 million unique TCR beta sequences, drawn from roughly 200 million T cells, in an earlier analysis. Counted in an early data release were some 81 million unique TCRs from HLA-typed donors. Whole-study results and caveats: Generally TCR sequences proved uncommon, though certain public TCRs appeared in numerous donors.

Between the trimmed V and J ends, which lost 5 bases and 2 bases, there was a span of 12 bases. Germline loops: CDR1 SEHNR, CDR2 FQNEAQ (reference sequence). The CDR3 is made up of 15 amino acids. Vbeta (60) and Jbeta (13) primers were used in the PCR. This table comes from immunoSEQ multiplex PCR, and its TCRdb copy is limited to in-frame clones, with some not included. Among some 190,000 clones listed, 76% were seen once. Sequencing input: PBMCs. The TCR comes from a young woman in good health and CMV-seropositive. V and J are TRBV7-9 and TRBJ1-4; perhaps TRBD1 as D (6 bases). CDR3 in amino acids: CASSRRGGTNEKLFF. The CDR3 bases are TGTGCCAGCAGCCGGAGGGGGGGGACTAATGAAAAACTGTTTTTT.